The source of this T cell receptor beta chain is a study of T cell clonotyping in hematopoietic cell transplantation. Notes on this clone: Its antigen is unknown.

V dropped 6 bases and J dropped 4; count of bases not matched to a gene: 6. Germline loops: CDR1 LNHDA, CDR2 SQIVND (reference sequence). The CDR3 loop spans 16 amino acids. Study-level findings and limits: No sorting was done, leaving CD4 and CD8 contributions mixed. Recipient TCR diversity dropped after transplant; expanded clonotypes rose from day 30 to 180. Broader posttransplant TCR repertoire diversity was predicted by graft donor and pretransplant recipient Inverse Simpson Index values.

Generated by immunoSEQ multiplex PCR, the TCRdb table keeps only in-frame clones and is missing some. Among about 18,000 clones listed, around four fifths were seen once. Material for sequencing was peripheral blood mononuclear cells. The TCR sequence derives from a man in his sixties in good health. Some clones in this sample may be carry-over from other donors' samples. The chain joins TRBV19 to TRBJ2-3, with 14 bases fitting TRBD2. The CDR3 DNA sequence: TGTGCCAGTAGCCCGAGGACTAGCGGGAGGTCAGATACGCAGTATTTT. Encoded protein: CASSPRTSGRSDTQYF.